The 21 T cell receptor beta chains below all came from one sample that was sequenced in a study of T-cell reconstitution after alpha-beta-depleted transplantation in children. Researchers prepared the TCRbeta library using unique molecular identifiers, the study reports. Via MiXCR, TCRdb re-called the PCR reads, giving one row per CDR3 protein. The sample includes approximately 300,000 distinct CDR3 sequences, around 10% of them seen just once. Material: PBMCs, obtained before TCRalphabeta/CD19-depleted stem cell transplant. These receptors were obtained from a boy under two years old with acute myeloid leukemia, due to receive a stem cell transplant.

In this sample, this clonotype turned up many times. The chain has TRBV28 and TRBJ2-1, with D unresolved. V dropped 5 bases and J dropped 1 base, with 15 bases sitting between them. The CDR3 length is 16 residues. CDR1 is MDHEN and CDR2 is SYDVKM in the germline V gene. CDR3 amino acids: CASSLVTPLSYNEQFF. In DNA, the CDR3 is TGTGCCAGCAGTCTAGTGACCCCTCTTTCCTACAATGAGCAGTTCTTC.

Many counts were recorded for this clonotype. J is TRBJ2-7 and V is TRBV9; 8 bases match TRBD1. V dropped 2 bases and J dropped 2; count of bases not matched to a gene: 6. Germline V CDR1 and CDR2: SGDLS, YYNGEE. This CDR3 spans 15 amino acids. The CDR3 DNA reads as TGTGCCAGCAGCGTCACCGGGACAGGACCCTACGAGCAGTACTTC. It translates to CASSVTGTGPYEQYF.

This clonotype was observed many times. The genes are TRBV18 and TRBJ2-1; 10 bases line up with TRBD2. Germline lookup yields CDR1 KGHSH and CDR2 LQKENI. The V and J ends lost 3 bases and 0 bases, in that order; junction bases with no gene match: 11. This CDR3 is 19 amino acids long. The CDR3 loop reads CASSPRLAGDPSSYNEQFF. Here the CDR3 DNA reads TGTGCCAGCTCACCGCGCCTAGCGGGAGACCCCAGCTCCTACAATGAGCAGTTCTTC.

This clonotype showed up many times. In nucleotides, the CDR3 is TGCGCCAGCAGCTTGGACAGGGGAATCGGCTACACCTTC. Residues: CASSLDRGIGYTF. The chain recombines TRBV5-1 with TRBJ1-2; 7 bases are a match to TRBD1. The CDR3 contains 13 residues. Germline values: CDR1 SGHRS, CDR2 YFSETQ. V gave up 0 bases and J gave up 8 bases; unmatched junction bases: 4.

V usage is TRBV7-9 and J usage is TRBJ2-1; 9 nucleotides agree with TRBD2. Looked up from germline, CDR1 is SEHNR and CDR2 is FQNEAQ (reference sequence). The CDR3 length is 16 residues. Trimming took 1 base from V and 6 from J; bases not matched to a gene: 7. The CDR3 DNA reads as TGTGCCAGCAGCTTAGGTATTAGCGGGAGACTCAATGAGCAGTTCTTC. Translating it yields CASSLGISGRLNEQFF.

The table lists this clonotype with many counts. V and J are TRBV12-3 or TRBV12-4 and TRBJ2-5; weak D call: TRBD2 (6 bases). CDR3 length equals 11 residues. The V end lost 5 bases, the J end lost 5 bases, and 6 bases lay between the germline ends. The DNA for the CDR3 is TGTGCCAGCAGTGCGGGGGAGACCCAGTACTTC. It encodes CASSAGETQYF.

The V gene is TRBV6-5, the J gene TRBJ1-6; D gene uncertain. This CDR3 spans 15 amino acids. The germline V gene encodes CDR1 MNHEY and CDR2 SVGAGI. V lost 0 bases and J lost 8, with 11 bases in between. The CDR3 DNA is TGTGCCAGCAGTTACTCGTCAGGCGTATATTCACCCCTCCACTTT. This encodes CASSYSSGVYSPLHF.

A few counts support this clonotype. The J gene is TRBJ2-3, the V gene TRBV6-5; 10 positions agree with TRBD2. The V segment lost 4 bases and the J segment 6 bases; nucleotides outside the gene matches: 4. The CDR3 consists of 14 residues. The germline V gene encodes CDR1 MNHEY and CDR2 SVGAGI. In nucleotides, the CDR3 is TGTGCCAGCAGTTCGCTAGCGGGGGAGGATACGCAGTATTTT. Its translation is CASSSLAGEDTQYF.

The CDR3 spells CASSSGDGELFF. CDR3 DNA: TGTGCCAGCAGTTCAGGGGACGGGGAGCTGTTTTTT. The V and J genes are TRBV7-9 and TRBJ2-2; a weak D match, TRBD1 (6 bases). This CDR3 spans 12 amino acids. Trimming pared 6 bases from V and 7 bases from J, leaving 9 bases between. Germline V gene sequence: CDR1 SEHNR, CDR2 FQNEAQ (reference sequence).

At least ten counts were recorded for this clonotype. The genes are TRBV6-2 or TRBV6-3 and TRBJ1-1; D is unresolved. Looked up from germline, CDR1 is MNHEY and CDR2 is SVGEGT. V lost 2 bases and J 11 bases, leaving 12 bases between the germline ends. This CDR3 comprises 12 residues. The CDR3: CASSYRQALAFF. In nucleotides, the CDR3 is TGTGCCAGCAGTTACCGCCAGGCCCTGGCTTTCTTT.

This clonotype was recorded many times. This rearrangement joins TRBV11-2 to TRBJ2-1; 7 bases fit TRBD1. Germline V gene lookup returns CDR1 SGHAT and CDR2 FQNNGV. The V and J ends lost 6 bases and 9 bases, in that order; junction bases with no gene match: 17. This CDR3 is 16 amino acids long. CDR3 sequence: CASSPVPLGQPPEQFF. The CDR3 nucleotides are TGTGCCAGCAGTCCCGTTCCCCTGGGACAGCCCCCTGAGCAGTTCTTC.

This clonotype was detected many times. The J gene is TRBJ1-4, the V gene TRBV7-2; 12 bases are shared with TRBD1. V trimming: 4 bases; J trimming: 7 bases; junction bases outside the gene matches: 7. The germline gives CDR1 SGHTA, CDR2 FQGNSA. There are 16 residues in the CDR3. The CDR3 nucleotides are TGTGCCAGCAGCTCTGGGACAGGGGGCGCTCGTGAAAAACTGTTTTTT. This sequence encodes CASSSGTGGAREKLFF.

This clonotype was seen a few times. This chain links TRBV6-5 with TRBJ1-1; D not resolved. This CDR3 spans 13 amino acids. V dropped 0 bases and J dropped 6 bases, with 8 bases sitting between them. Per the germline V gene, CDR1 is MNHEY and CDR2 is SVGAGI. The CDR3 sequence: CASSYSSFSEAFF. The CDR3 DNA is TGTGCCAGCAGTTACTCGTCATTTTCTGAAGCTTTCTTT.

This clonotype was found once. Being one base from a much bigger clone, this may be a read error. The V call is TRBV20-1, the J call TRBJ2-5; D may be TRBD1 or TRBD2 (5 bases each). The CDR3 runs 13 residues. CDR1 DFQATT and CDR2 SNEGSKA come from the germline V gene (reference sequence). The CDR3 loop reads CSARDPGQETRYF. The DNA of the CDR3 is TGCAGTGCTAGAGATCCGGGGCAAGAGACCCGGTACTTC.

This chain joins TRBV10-3 and TRBJ1-5; the match to TRBD1 covers 10 bases. V was pared by 4 bases and J by 2 bases, with 5 bases of the junction left unmatched. The CDR3 length is 16 residues. Germline loops: CDR1 ENHRY, CDR2 SYGVKD. Here the CDR3 reads CAISGGGQGGNQPQHF. The CDR3 DNA reads as TGTGCCATCAGTGGTGGAGGACAGGGGGGCAATCAGCCCCAGCATTTT.

This clonotype was counted at least ten times. The chain is built from TRBV3-1 and TRBJ1-1; D ambiguous. Germline CDR1 is LGHDT and CDR2 is YNNKEL (reference sequence). The CDR3 loop spans 13 amino acids. Trimming removed 1 base at V and 1 base at J, with 4 bases between. CDR3 in amino acids: CASSQASNTEAFF. DNA for the CDR3: TGTGCCAGCAGCCAAGCTTCGAACACTGAAGCTTTCTTT.

The table lists this clonotype with many counts. This chain joins TRBV27 and TRBJ1-1; D remains ambiguous. The V end lost 8 bases, the J end lost 5 bases, and 18 bases lay between the germline ends. The CDR3 sequence is 14 residues long. Germline CDR1 and CDR2: MNHEY and SMNVEV (reference sequence). CDR3 in amino acids: CASALGVEGTEAFF. The CDR3 nucleotides read TGTGCCAGCGCTCTCGGGGTGGAAGGGACTGAAGCTTTCTTT.

This clonotype has a count of ten or more. This could be a read error, since a much larger clone is one nucleotide away. V is TRBV6-1 and J is TRBJ1-2, with no clear D. Per the germline V gene, CDR1 is MNHNS and CDR2 is SASEGT. This CDR3 spans 12 amino acids. For the CDR3, the DNA is TGTGCCAGCATTGAACATAACTATGGCTACACCTTC. Residues: CASIEHNYGYTF.

This clonotype was picked up many times. The rearrangement uses TRBV10-3 and TRBJ1-6, with D maybe TRBD1 (6 bases). Germline loops: CDR1 ENHRY, CDR2 SYGVKD. This CDR3 spans 14 amino acids. Trimming took off 6 bases at V and 5 bases at J, with 11 bases between the two ends. The CDR3 DNA follows: TGTGCCATCAGCGGACAGAACGATAATTCACCCCTCCACTTT. It is translated as CAISGQNDNSPLHF.

This clonotype has a count of ten or more. The chain couples TRBV9 to TRBJ2-2; the match to TRBD2 covers 12 bases. This CDR3 spans 16 amino acids. Looked up from germline, CDR1 is SGDLS and CDR2 is YYNGEE. Trimming took 3 bases from V and 4 from J; bases not matched to a gene: 4. The chain's CDR3 is CASSELAGGLTGELFF. CDR3 in DNA: TGTGCCAGCAGCGAGCTAGCGGGGGGGCTCACCGGGGAGCTGTTTTTT.

Details on this clonotype: Its ends do not fully match the called genes, so a read error is possible. The chain links TRBV20-1 to TRBJ2-1; 10 positions agree with TRBD2. Germline V lookup: CDR1 DFQATT, CDR2 SNEGSKA (reference sequence). The CDR3 spans 17 residues. The CDR3 DNA follows: TGCTGTGCTAGTTTCCCCACGACTAGCGGGCTATACAATGAGCAGTTCTTC. It specifies CCASFPTTSGLYNEQFF.